This T cell receptor (beta chain) was recorded in a study of blood T cell repertoires in COVID-19. Study information: From the United States, Italy and Spain came samples of acute and convalescent COVID-19. T cells, B-cell-depleted T cells, or PBMCs supplied cDNA or gDNA.

The CDR3 extends over 17 amino acids. V shed 2 bases, J shed 5 bases, and the junction held 14 bases outside the gene matches. Germline V CDR1 and CDR2: MGHRA, YSYEKL. Original processing notes: Nucleated cell counts were estimated from reference gene primer amplification. Profiling relied on immunoSEQ multiplex PCR, and the TCRdb table lists in-frame clones only, not all of them. V and J calls plus clone size are reproduced from that table; the DNA served to infer D and trimming. The sample has 200,000 to 250,000 clones, almost 85% seen once. This clone was found once. The specimen was peripheral blood. The TCR originated in a woman aged 45-59 years with active or convalescent COVID-19. The rearrangement links TRBV4-1 to TRBJ2-5; TRBD2 aligns across 7 bases. CDR3 amino acids: CASSQLRWSGNEETQYF. CDR3 coding DNA: TGCGCCAGCAGCCAATTAAGGTGGAGCGGGAATGAGGAGACCCAGTACTTC.